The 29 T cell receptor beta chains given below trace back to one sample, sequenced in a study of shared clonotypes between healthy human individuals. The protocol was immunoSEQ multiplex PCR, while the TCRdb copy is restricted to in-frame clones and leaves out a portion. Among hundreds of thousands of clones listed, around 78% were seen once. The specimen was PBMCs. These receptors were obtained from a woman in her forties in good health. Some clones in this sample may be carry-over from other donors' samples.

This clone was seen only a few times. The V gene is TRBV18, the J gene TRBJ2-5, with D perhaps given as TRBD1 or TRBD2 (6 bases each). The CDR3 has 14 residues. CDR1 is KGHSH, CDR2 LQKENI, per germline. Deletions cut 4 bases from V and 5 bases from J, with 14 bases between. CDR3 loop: CASSQQGGSETQYF. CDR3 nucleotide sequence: TGTGCCAGCTCACAACAGGGAGGATCGGAGACCCAGTACTTC.

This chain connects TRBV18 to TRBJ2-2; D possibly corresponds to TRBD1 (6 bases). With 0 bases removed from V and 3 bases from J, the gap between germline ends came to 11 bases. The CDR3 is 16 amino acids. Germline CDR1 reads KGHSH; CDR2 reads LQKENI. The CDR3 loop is CASSPPNRVDTGELFF. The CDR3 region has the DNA TGTGCCAGCTCACCACCGAACAGGGTGGACACCGGGGAGCTGTTTTTT.

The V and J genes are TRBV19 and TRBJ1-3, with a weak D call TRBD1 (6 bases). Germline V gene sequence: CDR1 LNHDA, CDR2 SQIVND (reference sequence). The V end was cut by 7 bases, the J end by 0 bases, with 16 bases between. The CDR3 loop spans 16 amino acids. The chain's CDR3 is CASIPSWDNSGNTIYF. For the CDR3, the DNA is TGTGCCAGTATCCCCTCCTGGGACAACTCTGGAAACACCATATATTTT.

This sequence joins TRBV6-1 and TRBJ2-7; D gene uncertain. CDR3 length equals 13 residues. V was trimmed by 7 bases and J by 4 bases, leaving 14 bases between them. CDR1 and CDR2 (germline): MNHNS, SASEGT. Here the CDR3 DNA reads TGTGCCAGCACCCGAACGGGCAAGTACGAGCAGTACTTC. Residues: CASTRTGKYEQYF.

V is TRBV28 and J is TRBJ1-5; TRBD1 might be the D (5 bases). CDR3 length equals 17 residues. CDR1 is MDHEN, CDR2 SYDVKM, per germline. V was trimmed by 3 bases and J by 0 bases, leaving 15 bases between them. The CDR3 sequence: CASSFLGDTYSNQPQHF. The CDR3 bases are TGTGCCAGCAGTTTCTTAGGGGATACTTATAGCAATCAGCCCCAGCATTTT.

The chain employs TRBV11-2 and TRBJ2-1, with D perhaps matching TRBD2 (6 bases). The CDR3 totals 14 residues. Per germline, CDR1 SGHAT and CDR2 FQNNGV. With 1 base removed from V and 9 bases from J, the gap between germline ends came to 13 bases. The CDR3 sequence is CASSLAASDGEQFF. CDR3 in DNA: TGTGCCAGCAGCTTAGCGGCTAGCGACGGTGAGCAGTTCTTC.

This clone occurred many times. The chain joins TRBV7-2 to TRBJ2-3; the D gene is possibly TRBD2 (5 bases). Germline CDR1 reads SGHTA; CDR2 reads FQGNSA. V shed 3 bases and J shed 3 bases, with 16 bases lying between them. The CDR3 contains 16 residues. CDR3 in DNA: TGTGCCAGCAGCTTTGGCCCGACTACGGGGACAGATACGCAGTATTTT. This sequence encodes CASSFGPTTGTDTQYF.

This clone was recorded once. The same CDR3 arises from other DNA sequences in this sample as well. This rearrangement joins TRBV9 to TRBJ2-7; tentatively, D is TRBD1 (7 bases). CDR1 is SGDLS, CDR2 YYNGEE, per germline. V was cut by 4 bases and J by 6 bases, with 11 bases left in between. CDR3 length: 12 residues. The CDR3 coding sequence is TGTGCCAGCAGCCTCCAGGGGGGCGAGCAGTACTTC. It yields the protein CASSLQGGEQYF.

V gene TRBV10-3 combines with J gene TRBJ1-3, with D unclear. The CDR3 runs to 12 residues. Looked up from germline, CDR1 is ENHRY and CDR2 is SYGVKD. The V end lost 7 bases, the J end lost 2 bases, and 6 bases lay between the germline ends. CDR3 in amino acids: CAITGTGNTIYF. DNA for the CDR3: TGTGCCATCACCGGGACTGGAAACACCATATATTTT.

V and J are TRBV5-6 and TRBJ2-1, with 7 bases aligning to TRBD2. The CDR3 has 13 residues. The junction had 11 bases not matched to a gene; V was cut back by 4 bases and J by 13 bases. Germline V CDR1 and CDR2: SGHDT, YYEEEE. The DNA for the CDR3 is TGTGCCAGCAGCCCTAGCGGCGGGGCCCCTCAGTTCTTC. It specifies CASSPSGGAPQFF.

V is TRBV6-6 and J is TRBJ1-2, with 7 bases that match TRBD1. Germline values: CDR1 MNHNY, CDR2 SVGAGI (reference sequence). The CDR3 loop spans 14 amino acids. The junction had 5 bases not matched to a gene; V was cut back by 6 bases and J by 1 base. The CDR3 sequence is CASRTGAGNYGYTF. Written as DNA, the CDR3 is TGTGCCAGCAGAACAGGGGCGGGTAACTATGGCTACACCTTC.

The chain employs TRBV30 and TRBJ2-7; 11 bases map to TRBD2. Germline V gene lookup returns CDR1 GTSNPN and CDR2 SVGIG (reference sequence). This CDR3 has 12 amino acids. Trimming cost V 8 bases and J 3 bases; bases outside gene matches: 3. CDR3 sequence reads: CAGTSGYYEQYF. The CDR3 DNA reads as TGTGCCGGGACTAGCGGATACTACGAGCAGTACTTC.

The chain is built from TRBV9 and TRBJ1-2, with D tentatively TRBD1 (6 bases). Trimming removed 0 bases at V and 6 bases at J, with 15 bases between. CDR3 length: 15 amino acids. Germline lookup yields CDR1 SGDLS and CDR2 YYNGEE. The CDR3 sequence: CASSVGLLGQNGYTF. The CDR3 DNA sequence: TGTGCCAGCAGCGTAGGCCTACTCGGACAGAATGGCTACACCTTC.

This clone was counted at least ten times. The CDR3 coding sequence is TGCGCCAGTTCGGCGGAGATCTCCTACGAGCAGTACTTC. This sequence encodes CASSAEISYEQYF. The chain carries TRBV5-1 and TRBJ2-5; D gene ambiguous. The J call is doubtful: the DNA matches TRBJ2-7 better. CDR1 SGHRS and CDR2 YFSETQ come from the germline V gene. The CDR3 length is 13 residues.

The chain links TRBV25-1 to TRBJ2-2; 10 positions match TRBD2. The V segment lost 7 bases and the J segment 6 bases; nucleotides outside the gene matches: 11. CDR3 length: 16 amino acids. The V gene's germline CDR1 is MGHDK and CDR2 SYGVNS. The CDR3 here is CASTRAGGEFSGELFF. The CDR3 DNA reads TGTGCCAGCACGAGAGCGGGAGGGGAATTTTCCGGGGAGCTGTTTTTT.

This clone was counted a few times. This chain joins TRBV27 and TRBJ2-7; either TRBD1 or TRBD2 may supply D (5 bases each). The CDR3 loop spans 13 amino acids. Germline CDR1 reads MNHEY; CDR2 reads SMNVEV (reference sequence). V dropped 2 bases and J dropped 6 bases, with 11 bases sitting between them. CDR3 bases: TGTGCCAGCAGTTTAGGGGGAGACGTCGAGCAGTACTTC. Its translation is CASSLGGDVEQYF.

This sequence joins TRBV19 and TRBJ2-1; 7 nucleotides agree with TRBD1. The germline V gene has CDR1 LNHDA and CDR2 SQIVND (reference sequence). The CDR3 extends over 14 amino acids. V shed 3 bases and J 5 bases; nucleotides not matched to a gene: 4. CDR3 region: CASSIQGVNNEQFF. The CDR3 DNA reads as TGTGCCAGTAGTATTCAGGGGGTTAACAATGAGCAGTTCTTC. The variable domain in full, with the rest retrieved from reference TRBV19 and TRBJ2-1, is DGGITQSPKYLFRKEGQNVTLSCEQNLNHDAMYWYRQDPGQGLRLIYYSQIVNDFQKGDIAEGYSVSREKKESFPLTVTSAQKNPTAFYLCASSIQGVNNEQFFGPGTRLTVL.

CDR3 region: CSVARGDTEAFF. The CDR3 region has the DNA TGCAGCGTTGCGAGGGGTGACACTGAAGCTTTCTTT. V gene TRBV29-1 combines with J gene TRBJ1-1, with D tentatively TRBD1 (5 bases). This CDR3 region has 12 residues. Looked up from germline, CDR1 is SQVTM and CDR2 is ANQGSEA. Trimming left V 4 bases short and J 3 bases short, with 9 bases between.

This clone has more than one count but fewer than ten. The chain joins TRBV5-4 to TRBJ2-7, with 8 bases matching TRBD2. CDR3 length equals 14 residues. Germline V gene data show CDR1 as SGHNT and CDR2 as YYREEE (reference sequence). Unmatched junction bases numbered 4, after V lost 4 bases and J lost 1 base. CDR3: CASSKLAGSYEQYF. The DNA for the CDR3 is TGTGCCAGCAGCAAGCTAGCGGGTTCCTACGAGCAGTACTTC.

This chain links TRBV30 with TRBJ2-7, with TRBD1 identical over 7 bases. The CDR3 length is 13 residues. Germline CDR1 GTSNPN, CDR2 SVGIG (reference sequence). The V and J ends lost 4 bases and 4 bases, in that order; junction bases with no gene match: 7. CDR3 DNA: TGTGCCTGGAAGGACAGGAGAAGATACGAGCAGTACTTC. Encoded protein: CAWKDRRRYEQYF. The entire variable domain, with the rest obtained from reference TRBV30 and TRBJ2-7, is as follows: SQTIHQWPATLVQPVGSPLSLECTVEGTSNPNLYWYRQAAGRGLQLLFYSVGIGQISSEVPQNLSASRPQDRQFILSSKKLLLSDSGFYLCAWKDRRRYEQYFGPGTRLTVT.

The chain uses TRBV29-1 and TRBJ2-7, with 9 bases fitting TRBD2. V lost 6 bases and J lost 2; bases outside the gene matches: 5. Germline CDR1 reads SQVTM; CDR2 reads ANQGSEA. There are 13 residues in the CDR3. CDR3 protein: CSVGAGGPYEQYF. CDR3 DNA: TGCAGCGTGGGGGCGGGAGGGCCCTACGAGCAGTACTTC.

In DNA, the CDR3 is TGTGCCAGCAGCTTAGCTTCCTCCTGGGACAGGGGGCGTGGGCAGTACTTC. This gives the protein CASSLASSWDRGRGQYF. The rearrangement uses TRBV7-8 and TRBJ2-7; TRBD1 matches at 12 bases. This CDR3 has 17 amino acids. The trim removed 0 bases at V and 9 bases at J, leaving 12 bases unmatched. In germline, CDR1 is SGHVS, CDR2 FQNEAQ. Combining the CDR3 with reference TRBV7-8 and TRBJ2-7 gives the whole variable domain GAGVSQSPRYKVAKRGQDVALRCDPISGHVSLFWYQQALGQGPEFLTYFQNEAQLDKSGLPSDRFFAERPEGSVSTLKIQRTQQEDSAVYLCASSLASSWDRGRGQYFGPGTRLTVT.

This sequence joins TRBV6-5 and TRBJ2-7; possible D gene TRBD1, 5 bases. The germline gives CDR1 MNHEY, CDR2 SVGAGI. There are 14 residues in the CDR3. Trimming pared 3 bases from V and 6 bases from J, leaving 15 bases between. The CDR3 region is CASSYSRVRSEQYF. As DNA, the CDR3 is TGTGCCAGCAGTTATAGCAGGGTTCGTTCCGAGCAGTACTTC.

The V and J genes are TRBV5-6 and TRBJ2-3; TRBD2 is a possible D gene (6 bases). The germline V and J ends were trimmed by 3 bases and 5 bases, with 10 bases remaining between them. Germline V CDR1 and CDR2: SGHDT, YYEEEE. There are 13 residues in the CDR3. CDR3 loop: CASSWGGKDTQYF. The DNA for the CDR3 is TGTGCCAGCAGCTGGGGAGGTAAAGATACGCAGTATTTT.

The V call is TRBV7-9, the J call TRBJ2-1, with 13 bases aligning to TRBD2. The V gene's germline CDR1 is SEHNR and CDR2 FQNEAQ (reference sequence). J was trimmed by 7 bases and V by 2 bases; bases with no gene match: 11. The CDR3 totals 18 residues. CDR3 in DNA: TGTGCCAGCAGCTTACCCTATAGACTAGCGGGAGGACGGAATGAGCAGTTCTTC. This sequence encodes CASSLPYRLAGGRNEQFF.

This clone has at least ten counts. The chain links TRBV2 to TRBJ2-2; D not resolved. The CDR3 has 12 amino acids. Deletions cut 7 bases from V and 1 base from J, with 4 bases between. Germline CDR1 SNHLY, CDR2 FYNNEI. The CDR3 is CASTENTGELFF. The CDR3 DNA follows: TGTGCCAGCACAGAGAACACCGGGGAGCTGTTTTTT. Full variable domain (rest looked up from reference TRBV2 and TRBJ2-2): EPEVTQTPSHQVTQMGQEVILRCVPISNHLYFYWYRQILGQKVEFLVSFYNNEISEKSEIFDDQFSVERPDGSNFTLKIRSTKLEDSAMYFCASTENTGELFFGEGSRLTVL.

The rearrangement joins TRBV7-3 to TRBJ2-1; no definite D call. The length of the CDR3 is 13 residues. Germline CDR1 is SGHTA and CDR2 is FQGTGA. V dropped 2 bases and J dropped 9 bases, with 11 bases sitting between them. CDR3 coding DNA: TGTGCCAGCAGCTTAGGCCTAGTGTCTGAGCAGTTCTTC. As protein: CASSLGLVSEQFF.

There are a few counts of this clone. CDR3 loop: CASTALGTGELFF. The CDR3 nucleotides read TGTGCCAGCACGGCCCTGGGCACCGGGGAGCTGTTTTTT. The chain joins TRBV2 to TRBJ2-2, with D uncertain. The CDR3 contains 13 residues. V lost 7 bases and J lost 4, with 10 bases in between. Germline V gives CDR1 SNHLY, CDR2 FYNNEI.

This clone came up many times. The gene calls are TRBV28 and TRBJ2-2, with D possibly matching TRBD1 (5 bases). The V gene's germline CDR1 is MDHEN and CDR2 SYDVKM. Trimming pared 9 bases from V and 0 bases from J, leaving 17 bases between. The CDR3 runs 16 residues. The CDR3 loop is CASPPSMDTNTGELFF. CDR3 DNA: TGTGCCAGTCCTCCTTCGATGGACACGAACACCGGGGAGCTGTTTTTT.